This TCR beta chain was obtained from a study of blood T cell repertoires in COVID-19. Study as a whole: Acute and convalescent COVID-19 samples came from the United States, Italy and Spain. T cells, B-cell-depleted T cells, or PBMCs provided the cDNA or gDNA that served as material.

Germline CDR1 reads LGHNA; CDR2 reads YNFKEQ. V lost 0 bases to trimming and J lost 1 base, with 16 bases between them. The CDR3 runs to 18 residues. Methods used by the authors: It was from reference gene primer amplification that nucleated cell counts were estimated. TCRdb's copy holds only in-frame clones and misses some; the assay was immunoSEQ multiplex PCR. D and trimming come from the DNA, and the V and J calls and clone size come from that table. The repertoire consists of around 230,000 clones, with 75% to 90% occurring once and the leading ten covering around 0.7%. The sequence was collected from a man aged 40-49 years with acute or convalescent COVID-19. The rearrangement uses TRBV4-2 and TRBJ1-3, with a weak D call TRBD1 (6 bases). The material sequenced was peripheral blood. CDR3 in amino acids: CASSQDRRGGASGNTIYF. The CDR3, as DNA: TGTGCCAGCAGCCAAGATCGGAGAGGGGGAGCGTCTGGAAACACCATATATTTT.